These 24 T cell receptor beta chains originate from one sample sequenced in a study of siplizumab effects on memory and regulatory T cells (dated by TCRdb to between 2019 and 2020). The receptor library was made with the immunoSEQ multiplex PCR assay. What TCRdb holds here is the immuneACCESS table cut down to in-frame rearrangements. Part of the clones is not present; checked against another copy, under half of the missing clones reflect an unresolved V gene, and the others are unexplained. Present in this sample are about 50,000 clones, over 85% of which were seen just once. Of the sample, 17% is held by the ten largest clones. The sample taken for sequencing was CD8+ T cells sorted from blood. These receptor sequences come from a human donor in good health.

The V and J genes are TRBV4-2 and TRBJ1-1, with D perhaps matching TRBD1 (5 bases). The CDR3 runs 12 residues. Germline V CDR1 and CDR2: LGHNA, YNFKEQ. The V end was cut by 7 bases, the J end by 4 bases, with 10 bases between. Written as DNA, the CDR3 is TGTGCCAGCAATAACGGGGGCACTGAAGCTTTCTTT. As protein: CASNNGGTEAFF.

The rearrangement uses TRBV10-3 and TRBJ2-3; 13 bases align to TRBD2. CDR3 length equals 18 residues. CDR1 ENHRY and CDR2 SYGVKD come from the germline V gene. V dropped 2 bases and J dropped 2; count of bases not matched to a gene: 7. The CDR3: CAISERTSGSSITDTQYF. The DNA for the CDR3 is TGTGCCATCAGTGAGAGGACTAGCGGGAGCTCCATCACAGATACGCAGTATTTT.

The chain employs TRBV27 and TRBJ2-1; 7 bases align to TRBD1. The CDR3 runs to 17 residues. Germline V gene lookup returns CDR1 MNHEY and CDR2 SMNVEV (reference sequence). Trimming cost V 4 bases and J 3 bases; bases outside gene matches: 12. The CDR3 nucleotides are TGTGCCAGCAGTTCCATCTCGCTAGGGGGCGTCTACAATGAGCAGTTCTTC. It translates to CASSSISLGGVYNEQFF.

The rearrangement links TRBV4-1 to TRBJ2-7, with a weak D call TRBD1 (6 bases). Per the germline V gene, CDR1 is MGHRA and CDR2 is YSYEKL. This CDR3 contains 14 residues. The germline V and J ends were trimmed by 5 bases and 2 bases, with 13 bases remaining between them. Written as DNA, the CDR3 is TGCGCCAGCAGCTCCCGGGACACCACCTACGAGCAGTACTTC. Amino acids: CASSSRDTTYEQYF.

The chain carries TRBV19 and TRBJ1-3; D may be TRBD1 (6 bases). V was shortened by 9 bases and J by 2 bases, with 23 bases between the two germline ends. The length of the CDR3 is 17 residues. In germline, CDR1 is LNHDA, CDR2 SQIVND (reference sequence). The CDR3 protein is CASGLGVAGTPGNTIYF. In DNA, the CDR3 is TGTGCCAGCGGGCTTGGGGTCGCCGGGACACCTGGAAACACCATATATTTT.

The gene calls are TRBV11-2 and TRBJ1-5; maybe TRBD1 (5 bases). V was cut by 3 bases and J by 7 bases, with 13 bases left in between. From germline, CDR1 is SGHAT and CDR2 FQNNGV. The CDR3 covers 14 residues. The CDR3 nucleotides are TGTGCCAGCAGCTTGGGACCGGGGGGGCAGCCCCAGCATTTT. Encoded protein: CASSLGPGGQPQHF. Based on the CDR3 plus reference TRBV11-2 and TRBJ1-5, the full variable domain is EAGVAQSPRYKIIEKRQSVAFWCNPISGHATLYWYQQILGQGPKLLIQFQNNGVVDDSQLPKDRFSAERLKGVDSTLKIQPAKLEDSAVYLCASSLGPGGQPQHFGDGTRLSIL.

The CDR3 region is CASSTSGSGVDTQYF. Written as DNA, the CDR3 is TGTGCCAGCAGCACTAGCGGGAGCGGAGTAGATACGCAGTATTTT. The chain joins TRBV6-5 to TRBJ2-3, with TRBD2 matching 11 bases. CDR1 and CDR2 from the germline V gene are MNHEY and SVGAGI. Trimming took 6 bases from V and 5 from J; bases not matched to a gene: 7. This CDR3 region has 15 residues.

This CDR3 reads CASSRQEGYTF. The CDR3 region has the DNA TGTGCCAGTTCGAGGCAAGAAGGCTACACCTTC. V is TRBV9 and J is TRBJ1-2; D gene uncertain. CDR3 length equals 11 residues. CDR1 is SGDLS, CDR2 YYNGEE, per germline. V was clipped by 8 bases and J by 8 bases, with 13 bases between them.

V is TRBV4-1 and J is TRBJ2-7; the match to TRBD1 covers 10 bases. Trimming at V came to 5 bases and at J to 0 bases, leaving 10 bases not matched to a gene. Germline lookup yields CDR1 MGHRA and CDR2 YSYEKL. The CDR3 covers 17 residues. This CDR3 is CASSVYPGQGSSYEQYF. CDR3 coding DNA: TGCGCCAGCAGCGTCTATCCGGGACAGGGGAGCTCCTACGAGCAGTACTTC.

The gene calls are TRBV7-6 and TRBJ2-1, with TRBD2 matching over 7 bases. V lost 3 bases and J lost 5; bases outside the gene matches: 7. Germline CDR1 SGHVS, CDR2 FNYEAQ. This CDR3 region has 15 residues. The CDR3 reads CASSFRLAQNNEQFF. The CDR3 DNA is TGTGCCAGCAGCTTCAGACTAGCTCAGAACAATGAGCAGTTCTTC.

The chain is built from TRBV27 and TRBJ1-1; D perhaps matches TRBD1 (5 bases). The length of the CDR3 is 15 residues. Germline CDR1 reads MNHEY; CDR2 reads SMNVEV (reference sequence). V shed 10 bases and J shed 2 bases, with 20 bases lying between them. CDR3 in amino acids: CATLLPGILNTEAFF. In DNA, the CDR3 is TGTGCCACCCTACTCCCAGGGATTTTAAACACTGAAGCTTTCTTT.

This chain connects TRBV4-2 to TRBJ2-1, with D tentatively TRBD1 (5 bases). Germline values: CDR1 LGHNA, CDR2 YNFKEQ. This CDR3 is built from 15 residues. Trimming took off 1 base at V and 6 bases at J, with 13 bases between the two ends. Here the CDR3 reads CASSQVSGPSNEQFF. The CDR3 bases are TGTGCCAGCAGCCAAGTTTCAGGGCCTTCCAATGAGCAGTTCTTC.

Written as DNA, the CDR3 is TGTGCCAGCAGTTTGGGGGGACCCCGGCCCAATGAGCAGTTCTTC. Amino acid sequence: CASSLGGPRPNEQFF. The chain couples TRBV27 to TRBJ2-1, with D maybe TRBD2 (6 bases). Germline V gene data show CDR1 as MNHEY and CDR2 as SMNVEV (reference sequence). V shed 3 bases and J shed 6 bases, with 15 bases lying between them. The CDR3 is made up of 15 amino acids.

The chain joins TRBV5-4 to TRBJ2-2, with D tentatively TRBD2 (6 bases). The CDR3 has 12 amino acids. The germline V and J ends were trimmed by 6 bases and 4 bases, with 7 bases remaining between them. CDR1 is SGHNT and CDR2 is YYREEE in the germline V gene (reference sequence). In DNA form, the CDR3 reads TGTGCCAGCACCGGGGGCACCGGGGAGCTGTTTTTT. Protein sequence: CASTGGTGELFF.

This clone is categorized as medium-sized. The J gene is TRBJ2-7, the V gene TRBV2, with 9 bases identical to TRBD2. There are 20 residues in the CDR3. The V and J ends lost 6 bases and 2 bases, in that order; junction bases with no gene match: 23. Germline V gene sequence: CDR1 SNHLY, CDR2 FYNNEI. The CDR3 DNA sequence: TGTGCCAGCAGCTATCCAAACCGGGACAGACGACTAGCGGAAACCTACGAGCAGTACTTC. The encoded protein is CASSYPNRDRRLAETYEQYF.

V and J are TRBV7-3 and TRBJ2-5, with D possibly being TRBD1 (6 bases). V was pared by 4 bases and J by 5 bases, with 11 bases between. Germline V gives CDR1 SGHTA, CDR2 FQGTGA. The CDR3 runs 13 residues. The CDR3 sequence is CASSWQGSETQYF. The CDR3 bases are TGTGCCAGCAGCTGGCAGGGGAGTGAGACCCAGTACTTC.

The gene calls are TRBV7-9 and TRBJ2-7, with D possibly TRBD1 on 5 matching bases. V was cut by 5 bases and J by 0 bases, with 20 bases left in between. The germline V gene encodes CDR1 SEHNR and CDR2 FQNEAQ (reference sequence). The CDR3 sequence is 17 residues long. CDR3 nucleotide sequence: TGTGCCAGCAGCCCATTCGGGCAGGGTGAGGCCTCCTACGAGCAGTACTTC. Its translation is CASSPFGQGEASYEQYF.

The CDR3 loop is CASSPEEGNTEAFF. The CDR3 nucleotides are TGTGCCAGCAGCCCCGAAGAAGGGAACACTGAAGCTTTCTTT. The chain joins TRBV7-9 to TRBJ1-1; no definite D call. V dropped 5 bases and J dropped 1 base, with 11 bases sitting between them. The CDR3 consists of 14 residues. Germline CDR1 reads SEHNR; CDR2 reads FQNEAQ (reference sequence).

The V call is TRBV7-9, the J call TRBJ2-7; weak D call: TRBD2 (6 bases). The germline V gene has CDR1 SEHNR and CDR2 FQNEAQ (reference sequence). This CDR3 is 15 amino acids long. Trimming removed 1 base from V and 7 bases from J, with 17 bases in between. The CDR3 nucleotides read TGTGCCAGCAGCTTAGAATCCGGACTACGGGGTGAGCAGTACTTC. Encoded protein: CASSLESGLRGEQYF.

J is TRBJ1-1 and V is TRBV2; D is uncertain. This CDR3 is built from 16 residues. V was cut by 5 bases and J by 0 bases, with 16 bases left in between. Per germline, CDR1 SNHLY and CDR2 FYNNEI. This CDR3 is CASSSLLPGMNTEAFF. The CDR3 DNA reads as TGTGCCAGCAGTTCGTTGCTTCCAGGAATGAACACTGAAGCTTTCTTT.

DNA for the CDR3: TGTGCCAGCAGTGACAGGGGACAAGAGACCCAGTACTTC. Its protein is CASSDRGQETQYF. The genes are TRBV6-1 and TRBJ2-5, with a weak D call TRBD1 (6 bases). Trimming took off 3 bases at V and 2 bases at J, with 7 bases between the two ends. This CDR3 region has 13 residues. In germline, CDR1 is MNHNS, CDR2 SASEGT.

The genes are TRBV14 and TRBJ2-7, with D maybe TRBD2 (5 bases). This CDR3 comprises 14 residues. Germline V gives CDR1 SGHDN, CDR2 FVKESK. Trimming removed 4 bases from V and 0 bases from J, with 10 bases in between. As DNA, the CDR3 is TGTGCCAGCAGCCTCCGCCGGGGCTCCTACGAGCAGTACTTC. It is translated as CASSLRRGSYEQYF.

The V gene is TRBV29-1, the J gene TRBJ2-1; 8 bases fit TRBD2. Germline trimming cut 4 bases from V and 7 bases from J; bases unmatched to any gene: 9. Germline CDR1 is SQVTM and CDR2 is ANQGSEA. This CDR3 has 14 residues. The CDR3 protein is CSVVRGSGGNEQFF. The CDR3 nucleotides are TGCAGCGTTGTAAGAGGCTCGGGGGGGAATGAGCAGTTCTTC.

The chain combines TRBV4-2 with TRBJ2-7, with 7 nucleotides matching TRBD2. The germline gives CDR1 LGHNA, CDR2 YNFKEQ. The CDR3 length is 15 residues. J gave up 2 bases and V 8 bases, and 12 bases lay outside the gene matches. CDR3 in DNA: TGTGCCAGCGGATCGGATAGCGGGCCAGCCTACGAGCAGTACTTC. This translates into CASGSDSGPAYEQYF.